The 25 T cell receptor beta chains given below trace back to one sample, sequenced in a study of blood T cell repertoires in COVID-19. Generated by immunoSEQ multiplex PCR, the TCRdb table keeps only in-frame clones and is missing some. The table shows approximately 160,000 clones, with 65% to 85% occurring only once. Sequenced sample: peripheral blood. All receptors derive from a man in his 60s with active or convalescent COVID-19.

This clone was found a few times. The chain links TRBV4-2 to TRBJ2-7; TRBD2 agrees at 9 bases. The germline gives CDR1 LGHNA, CDR2 YNFKEQ. This CDR3 spans 14 amino acids. The V segment lost 4 bases and the J segment 4 bases; nucleotides outside the gene matches: 5. CDR3 nucleotide sequence: TGTGCCAGCAGCCGAGCACTAGCGGGTTACGAGCAGTACTTC. Protein product: CASSRALAGYEQYF.

The V gene is TRBV5-1, the J gene TRBJ2-7; D is unresolved. V gave up 0 bases and J gave up 5 bases, with 9 bases separating them. Germline lookup yields CDR1 SGHRS and CDR2 YFSETQ. The CDR3 extends over 13 amino acids. In nucleotides, the CDR3 is TGCGCCAGCAGCTTGGCCGAGTCAAACGAGCAGTACTTC. Protein: CASSLAESNEQYF.

The chain combines TRBV19 with TRBJ1-5; 7 bases match TRBD1. The CDR3 contains 15 residues. Trimming cost V 3 bases and J 3 bases; bases outside gene matches: 5. Germline lookup yields CDR1 LNHDA and CDR2 SQIVND (reference sequence). This CDR3 is CASSIQQGFNQPQHF. The CDR3, as DNA: TGTGCCAGTAGTATCCAACAGGGGTTCAATCAGCCCCAGCATTTT. The full variable domain, with the rest looked up from reference TRBV19 and TRBJ1-5, is DGGITQSPKYLFRKEGQNVTLSCEQNLNHDAMYWYRQDPGQGLRLIYYSQIVNDFQKGDIAEGYSVSREKKESFPLTVTSAQKNPTAFYLCASSIQQGFNQPQHFGDGTRLSIL.

The chain employs TRBV29-1 and TRBJ1-4, with 7 bases identical to TRBD1. V was pared by 7 bases and J by 8 bases, with 13 bases of the junction left unmatched. This CDR3 region has 14 residues. CDR1 is SQVTM, CDR2 ANQGSEA, per germline. The CDR3 loop reads CSAVTGSFEEKLFF. For the CDR3, the DNA is TGCAGCGCCGTGACAGGGTCCTTTGAAGAAAAACTGTTTTTT.

The chain couples TRBV28 to TRBJ1-2, with D uncertain. The V gene's germline CDR1 is MDHEN and CDR2 SYDVKM. This CDR3 has 12 residues. Trimming took off 6 bases at V and 4 bases at J, with 9 bases between the two ends. CDR3 region: CASSQRVYGYTF. The CDR3 DNA reads as TGTGCCAGCAGCCAGAGGGTCTATGGCTACACCTTC.

The gene calls are TRBV6-6 and TRBJ2-1; 9 nucleotides agree with TRBD2. CDR3 length equals 16 residues. Germline assignment: CDR1 MNHNY and CDR2 SVGAGI (reference sequence). The V and J ends lost 0 bases and 8 bases, in that order; junction bases with no gene match: 8. The DNA for the CDR3 is TGTGCCAGCAGTTACTCGGGCGGGGGGGCCTCTTATGAGCAGTTCTTC. Translation: CASSYSGGGASYEQFF.

J is TRBJ2-7 and V is TRBV21-1; the D segment call TRBD1 is taken from the table without a DNA check. TRBV21-1 counts as a pseudogene. The CDR3 sequence is 15 residues long. This CDR3 is CASSKERAGGGEQYF. CDR3 DNA sequence: TGTGCCAGCAGCAAAGAAAGGGCAGGGGGCGGCGAGCAGTACTTC.

V gene TRBV24-1 combines with J gene TRBJ2-7, with 7 bases aligning to TRBD1. V was pared by 6 bases and J by 3 bases, with 4 bases of the junction left unmatched. Germline values: CDR1 KGHDR, CDR2 SFDVKD. The CDR3 runs 13 residues. CDR3 sequence: CATSMGTDYEQYF. The CDR3 DNA sequence: TGTGCCACCAGTATGGGGACAGACTACGAGCAGTACTTC.

The rearrangement joins TRBV3-1 (or the pseudogene TRBV3-2) to TRBJ1-2; D ambiguous. This CDR3 contains 13 residues. Between the trimmed V and J ends, which lost 1 base and 4 bases, there was a span of 7 bases. Germline CDR1 reads LGHDT; CDR2 reads YNNKEL (reference sequence). The CDR3 loop reads CASSQGYFYGYTF. In nucleotides, the CDR3 is TGTGCCAGCAGCCAAGGTTACTTCTATGGCTACACCTTC.

The chain employs TRBV29-1 and TRBJ2-2, with TRBD2 identical over 10 bases. The V gene end was trimmed by 4 bases and the J gene end by 6 bases; junction bases not matched to a gene: 11. The CDR3 is made up of 16 amino acids. Germline V gene lookup returns CDR1 SQVTM and CDR2 ANQGSEA. The CDR3 region has the DNA TGCAGCGTTGGGACGTTGAGCGGGAGGGCCCCCGGGGAGCTGTTTTTT. Translation gives CSVGTLSGRAPGELFF.

The chain couples TRBV6-5 to TRBJ1-1; D gene ambiguous. This CDR3 comprises 15 residues. CDR1 is MNHEY, CDR2 SVGAGI, per germline. Deletions cut 10 bases from V and 2 bases from J, with 20 bases between. CDR3 in DNA: TGTGCCACACACGGACGGCTCGGGGAAAACACTGAAGCTTTCTTT. Translation gives CATHGRLGENTEAFF.

The chain is built from TRBV10-2 and TRBJ1-4; D may be TRBD1 (6 bases). CDR3 length: 17 residues. Trimming stripped 3 bases from V and 4 bases from J, with 18 bases between. CDR1 WSHSY and CDR2 SAAADI come from the germline V gene. This CDR3 reads CASSDSTGWGYNEKLFF. The CDR3 DNA reads TGCGCCAGCAGTGACTCTACAGGGTGGGGCTATAATGAAAAACTGTTTTTT.

The chain combines TRBV19 with TRBJ2-7; D remains ambiguous. V was shortened by 2 bases and J by 2 bases, with 10 bases between the two germline ends. Germline V gene data show CDR1 as LNHDA and CDR2 as SQIVND (reference sequence). This CDR3 contains 14 residues. The CDR3: CASSIRPGPYEQYF. Written as DNA, the CDR3 is TGTGCCAGTAGTATACGCCCAGGTCCCTACGAGCAGTACTTC.

The chain employs TRBV6-1 and TRBJ2-3; 10 nucleotides match TRBD1. The J segment lost 4 bases and the V segment lost 4 bases, leaving 8 bases of the junction unmatched. The CDR3 contains 16 residues. Germline lookup yields CDR1 MNHNS and CDR2 SASEGT. The CDR3 is CASSGRDRGSPDTQYF. CDR3 bases: TGTGCCAGCAGTGGCCGGGACAGGGGATCCCCAGATACGCAGTATTTT.

This chain uses TRBV4-1 with TRBJ2-5, with D possibly TRBD1 on 6 matching bases. The CDR3 is 17 residues long. V was clipped by 1 base and J by 3 bases, with 18 bases between them. CDR1 MGHRA and CDR2 YSYEKL come from the germline V gene. The CDR3 here is CASSQGTASLTKETQYF. The CDR3 coding sequence is TGCGCCAGCAGCCAAGGGACAGCAAGCCTTACGAAAGAGACCCAGTACTTC.

The V call is TRBV6-2 or TRBV6-3, the J call TRBJ2-4; the match to TRBD2 covers 13 bases. CDR3 length: 17 residues. V was clipped by 2 bases and J by 3 bases; unmatched bases: 4. Germline V gene sequence: CDR1 MNHEY, CDR2 SVGEGT. The CDR3 DNA sequence: TGTGCCAGCAGTTACATGGGGACTAGCGGGGTCAAAAACATTCAGTACTTC. It translates to CASSYMGTSGVKNIQYF.

This chain joins TRBV19 and TRBJ1-2, with 7 bases aligning to TRBD1. Germline V gene sequence: CDR1 LNHDA, CDR2 SQIVND (reference sequence). The ends lost 6 bases at V and 5 bases at J; junction bases unmatched: 15. The CDR3 is 16 residues long. The CDR3 region is CASRIQGIPLRYGYTF. The CDR3 nucleotides read TGTGCCAGTAGAATACAGGGGATCCCTCTACGGTATGGCTACACCTTC.

This rearrangement joins TRBV12-5 to TRBJ1-4; D is unresolved. CDR3 length equals 21 residues. V dropped 4 bases and J dropped 5 bases, with 32 bases sitting between them. CDR1 is LGHNT, CDR2 FRNRAP, per germline. CDR3 protein: CASGSSKCRWWETELNEKLFF. CDR3 DNA sequence: TGTGCTAGTGGTTCGTCCAAATGCAGGTGGTGGGAGACCGAGCTGAATGAAAAACTGTTTTTT.

V is TRBV3-1 (or the pseudogene TRBV3-2) and J is TRBJ1-2, with D possibly being TRBD1 (5 bases). Trimming took off 5 bases at V and 5 bases at J, with 15 bases between the two ends. CDR3 length: 14 residues. From germline, CDR1 is LGHDT and CDR2 YNNKEL (reference sequence). The CDR3 loop reads CASSSSQGSYGYTF. The CDR3 DNA reads TGTGCCAGCAGCTCGAGCCAGGGATCATATGGCTACACCTTC.

The J gene is TRBJ1-5, the V gene TRBV3-1 (or the pseudogene TRBV3-2); tentative D call: TRBD1 (6 bases). V gave up 3 bases and J gave up 11 bases, with 29 bases separating them. Germline V gives CDR1 LGHDT, CDR2 YNNKEL (reference sequence). CDR3 length: 18 residues. CDR3 in DNA: TGTGCCAGCAGCCAGTTTCCTACGGACACAGGGACCCTAGGGGCCCAGCATTTT. It encodes CASSQFPTDTGTLGAQHF.

The chain's CDR3 is CASSLPPRLAGGPDEQFF. CDR3 coding DNA: TGTGCCAGCAGCTTACCCCCGAGGCTAGCGGGAGGGCCGGATGAGCAGTTCTTC. The genes are TRBV7-9 and TRBJ2-1; TRBD2 matches 12 bases. Germline CDR1 reads SEHNR; CDR2 reads FQNEAQ (reference sequence). J gave up 8 bases and V 2 bases, and 13 bases lay outside the gene matches. This CDR3 is built from 18 residues. The variable domain in full, with the rest retrieved from reference TRBV7-9 and TRBJ2-1, is DTGVSQNPRHKITKRGQNVTFRCDPISEHNRLYWYRQTLGQGPEFLTYFQNEAQLEKSRLLSDRFSAERPKGSFSTLEIQRTEQGDSAMYLCASSLPPRLAGGPDEQFFGPGTRLTVL.

This clone was found a few times. The chain joins TRBV2 to TRBJ1-1; D is unresolved. V was cut by 6 bases and J by 1 base, with 9 bases left in between. Germline V lookup: CDR1 SNHLY, CDR2 FYNNEI. CDR3 length equals 13 residues. CDR3 sequence reads: CASSARGNTEAFF. The CDR3 DNA reads TGTGCCAGCAGCGCCCGAGGGAACACTGAAGCTTTCTTT. Drawing the rest from reference TRBV2 and TRBJ1-1, the complete variable domain is EPEVTQTPSHQVTQMGQEVILRCVPISNHLYFYWYRQILGQKVEFLVSFYNNEISEKSEIFDDQFSVERPDGSNFTLKIRSTKLEDSAMYFCASSARGNTEAFFGQGTRLTVV.

V usage is TRBV3-1 (or the pseudogene TRBV3-2) and J usage is TRBJ2-7; D unresolved. V lost 1 base, J lost 3 bases, and 10 bases lay in between. CDR1 and CDR2 from the germline V gene are LGHDT and YNNKEL (reference sequence). The CDR3 extends over 14 amino acids. CDR3 sequence: CASSQGPDFYEQYF. For the CDR3, the DNA is TGTGCCAGCAGCCAAGGGCCCGACTTCTACGAGCAGTACTTC.

The chain uses TRBV9 and TRBJ2-1; 14 positions agree with TRBD2. The CDR3 loop spans 15 amino acids. CDR1 SGDLS and CDR2 YYNGEE come from the germline V gene. Trimming at V came to 4 bases and at J to 10 bases, leaving 7 bases not matched to a gene. DNA of the CDR3: TGTGCCAGCAGCCCCCGACTAGCGGGAGGGGGCGAGCAGTTCTTC. This translates into CASSPRLAGGGEQFF.

Turning to this clone: One end of the junction fails to match germline, which may point to a read error. CDR3 bases: TGTGCCAGCAGTCAAGCGGGAGGGCCCTCCTACGAGCAGTACTTC. This encodes CASSQAGGPSYEQYF. This sequence joins TRBV6-1 and TRBJ2-7; 10 bases map to TRBD2. Germline loops: CDR1 MNHNS, CDR2 SASEGT. The CDR3 extends over 15 amino acids.